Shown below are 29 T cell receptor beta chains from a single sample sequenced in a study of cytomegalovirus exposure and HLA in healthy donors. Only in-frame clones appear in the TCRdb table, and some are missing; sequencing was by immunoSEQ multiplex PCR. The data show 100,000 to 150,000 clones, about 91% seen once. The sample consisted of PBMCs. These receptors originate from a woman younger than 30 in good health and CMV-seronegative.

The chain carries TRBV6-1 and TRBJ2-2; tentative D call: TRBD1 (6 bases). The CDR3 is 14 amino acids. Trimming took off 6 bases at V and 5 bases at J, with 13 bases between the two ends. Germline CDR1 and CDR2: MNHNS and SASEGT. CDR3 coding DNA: TGTGCCAGCAGAAGGGACATTACTACCGGGGAGCTGTTTTTT. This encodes CASRRDITTGELFF.

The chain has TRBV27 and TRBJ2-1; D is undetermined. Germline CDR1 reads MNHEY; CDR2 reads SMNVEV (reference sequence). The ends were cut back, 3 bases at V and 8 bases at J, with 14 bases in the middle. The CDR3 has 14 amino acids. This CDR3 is CASSFSLDVHEQFF. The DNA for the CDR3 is TGTGCCAGCAGTTTTTCGCTAGACGTGCATGAGCAGTTCTTC.

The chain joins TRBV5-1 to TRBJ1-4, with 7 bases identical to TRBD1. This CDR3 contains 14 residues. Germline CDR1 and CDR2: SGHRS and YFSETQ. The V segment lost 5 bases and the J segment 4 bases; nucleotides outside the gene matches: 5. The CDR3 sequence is CASSLGQHNEKLFF. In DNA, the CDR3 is TGCGCCAGCAGTCTGGGACAGCATAATGAAAAACTGTTTTTT. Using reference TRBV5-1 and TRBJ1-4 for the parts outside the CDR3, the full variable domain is KAGVTQTPRYLIKTRGQQVTLSCSPISGHRSVSWYQQTPGQGLQFLFEYFSETQRNKGNFPGRFSGRQFSNSRSEMNVSTLELGDSALYLCASSLGQHNEKLFFGSGTQLSVL.

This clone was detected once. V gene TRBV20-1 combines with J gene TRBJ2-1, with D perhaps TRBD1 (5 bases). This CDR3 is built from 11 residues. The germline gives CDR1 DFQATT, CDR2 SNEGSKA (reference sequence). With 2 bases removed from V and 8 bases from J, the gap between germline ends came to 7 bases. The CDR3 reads CSARSQDEQFF. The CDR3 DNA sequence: TGCAGTGCTAGATCACAGGATGAGCAGTTCTTC.

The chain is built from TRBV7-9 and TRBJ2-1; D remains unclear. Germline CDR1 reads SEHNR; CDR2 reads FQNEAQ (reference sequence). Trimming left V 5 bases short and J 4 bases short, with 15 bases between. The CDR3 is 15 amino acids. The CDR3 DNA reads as TGTGCCAGCAGCCCACAAACTTCGGGTTACAATGAGCAGTTCTTC. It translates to CASSPQTSGYNEQFF.

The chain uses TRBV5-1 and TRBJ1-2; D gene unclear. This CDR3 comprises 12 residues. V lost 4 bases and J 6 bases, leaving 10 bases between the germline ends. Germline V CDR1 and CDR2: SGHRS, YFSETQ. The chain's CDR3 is CASSKRSDGYTF. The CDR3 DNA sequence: TGCGCCAGCAGCAAGAGAAGTGATGGCTACACCTTC.

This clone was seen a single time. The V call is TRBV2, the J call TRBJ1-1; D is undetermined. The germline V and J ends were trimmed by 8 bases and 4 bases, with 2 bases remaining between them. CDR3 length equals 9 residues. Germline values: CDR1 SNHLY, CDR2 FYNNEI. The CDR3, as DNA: TGTGCCAGCCTCACTGAAGCTTTCTTT. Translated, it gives CASLTEAFF.

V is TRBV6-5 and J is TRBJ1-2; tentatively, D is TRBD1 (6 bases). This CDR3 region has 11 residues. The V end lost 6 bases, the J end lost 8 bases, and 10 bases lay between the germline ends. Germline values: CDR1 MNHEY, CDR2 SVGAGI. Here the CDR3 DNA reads TGTGCCAGCAGGACAGGTGGAGGCTACACCTTC. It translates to CASRTGGGYTF.

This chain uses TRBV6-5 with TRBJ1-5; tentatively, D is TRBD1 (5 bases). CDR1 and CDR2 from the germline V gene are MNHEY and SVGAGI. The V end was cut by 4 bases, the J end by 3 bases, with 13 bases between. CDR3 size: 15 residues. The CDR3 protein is CASSLGEGINQPQHF. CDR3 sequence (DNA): TGTGCCAGCAGTTTAGGGGAGGGTATCAATCAGCCCCAGCATTTT.

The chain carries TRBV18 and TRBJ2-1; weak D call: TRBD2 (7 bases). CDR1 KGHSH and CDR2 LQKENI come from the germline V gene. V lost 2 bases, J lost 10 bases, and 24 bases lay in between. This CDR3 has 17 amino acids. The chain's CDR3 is CASSPIVPRGGGGEQFF. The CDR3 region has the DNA TGTGCCAGCTCACCAATTGTTCCCCGGGGAGGGGGAGGCGAGCAGTTCTTC.

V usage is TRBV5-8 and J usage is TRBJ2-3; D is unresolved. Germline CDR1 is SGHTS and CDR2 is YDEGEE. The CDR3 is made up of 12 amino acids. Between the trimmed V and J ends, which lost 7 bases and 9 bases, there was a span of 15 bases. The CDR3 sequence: CASPLESPTQYF. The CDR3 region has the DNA TGTGCCAGCCCCCTGGAGAGCCCGACGCAGTATTTT.

The CDR3 here is CASSVSAGGTDTQYF. The DNA of the CDR3 is TGTGCCAGCAGTGTTTCCGCAGGGGGGACAGATACGCAGTATTTT. The rearrangement uses TRBV6-4 and TRBJ2-3; a weak D match, TRBD1 (7 bases). The CDR3 sequence is 15 residues long. With 4 bases removed from V and 3 bases from J, the gap between germline ends came to 14 bases. Germline loops: CDR1 MRHNA, CDR2 SNTAGT.

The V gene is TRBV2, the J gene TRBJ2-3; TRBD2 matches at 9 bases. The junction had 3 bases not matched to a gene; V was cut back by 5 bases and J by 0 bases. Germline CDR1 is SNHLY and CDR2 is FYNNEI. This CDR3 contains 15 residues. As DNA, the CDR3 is TGTGCCAGCAGTTTGCGGGGGGGGAGCACAGATACGCAGTATTTT. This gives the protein CASSLRGGSTDTQYF.

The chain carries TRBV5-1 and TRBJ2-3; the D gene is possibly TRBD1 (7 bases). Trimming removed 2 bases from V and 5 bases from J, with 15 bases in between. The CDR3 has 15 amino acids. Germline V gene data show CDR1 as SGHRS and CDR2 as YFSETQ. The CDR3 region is CASSLQGPGLDTQYF. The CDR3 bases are TGCGCCAGCAGCTTACAGGGGCCGGGACTAGATACGCAGTATTTT.

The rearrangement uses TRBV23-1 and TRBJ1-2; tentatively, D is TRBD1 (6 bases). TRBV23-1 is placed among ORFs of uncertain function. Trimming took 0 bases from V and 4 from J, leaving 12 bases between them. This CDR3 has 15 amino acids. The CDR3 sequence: CASSQSHREGYGYTF. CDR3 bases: TGCGCCAGCAGTCAATCGCACAGGGAAGGCTATGGCTACACCTTC.

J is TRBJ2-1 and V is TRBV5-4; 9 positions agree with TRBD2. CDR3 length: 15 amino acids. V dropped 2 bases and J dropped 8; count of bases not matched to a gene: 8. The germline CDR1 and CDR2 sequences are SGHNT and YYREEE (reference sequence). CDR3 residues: CASSFKLAGRDEQFF. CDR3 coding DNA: TGTGCCAGCAGCTTCAAGCTAGCGGGGAGGGATGAGCAGTTCTTC.

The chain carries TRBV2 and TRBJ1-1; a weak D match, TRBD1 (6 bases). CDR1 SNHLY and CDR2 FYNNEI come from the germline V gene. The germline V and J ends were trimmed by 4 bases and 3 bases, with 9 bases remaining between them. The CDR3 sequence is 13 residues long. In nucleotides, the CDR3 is TGTGCCAGCAGTGGCAGGGGTGACACTGAAGCTTTCTTT. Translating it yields CASSGRGDTEAFF.

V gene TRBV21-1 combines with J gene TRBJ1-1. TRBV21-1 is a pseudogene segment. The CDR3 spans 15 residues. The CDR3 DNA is TGTGCCAGCCGCATGGGGGGGCCGGCAATTACTGAAGCTTTCTTT. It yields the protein CASRMGGPAITEAFF.

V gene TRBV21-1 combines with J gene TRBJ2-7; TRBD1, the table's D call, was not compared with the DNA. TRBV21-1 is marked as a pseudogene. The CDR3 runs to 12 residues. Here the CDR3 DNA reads TGTGCCAGCAGCAAAGCCCAGGGAAGGCAGTACTTC. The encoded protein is CASSKAQGRQYF.

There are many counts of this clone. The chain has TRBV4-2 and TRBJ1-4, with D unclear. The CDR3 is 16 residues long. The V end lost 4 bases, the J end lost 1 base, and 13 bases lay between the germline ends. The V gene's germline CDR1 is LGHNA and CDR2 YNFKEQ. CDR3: CASSPHSRRTNEKLFF. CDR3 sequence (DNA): TGTGCCAGCAGCCCCCATTCGAGGCGAACTAATGAAAAACTGTTTTTT.

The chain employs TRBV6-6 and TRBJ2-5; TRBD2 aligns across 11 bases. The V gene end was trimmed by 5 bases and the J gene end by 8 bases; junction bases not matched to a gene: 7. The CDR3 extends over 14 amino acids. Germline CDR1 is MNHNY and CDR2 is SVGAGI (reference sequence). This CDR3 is CASSPSGGSITQYF. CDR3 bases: TGTGCCAGCAGTCCTAGCGGGGGGAGTATCACCCAGTACTTC.

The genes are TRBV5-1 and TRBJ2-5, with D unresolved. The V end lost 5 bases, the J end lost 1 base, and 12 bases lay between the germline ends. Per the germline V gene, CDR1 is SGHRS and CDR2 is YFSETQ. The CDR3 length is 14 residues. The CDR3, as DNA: TGCGCCAGCAGAAGAACCGGGTTCCAAGAGACCCAGTACTTC. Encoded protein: CASRRTGFQETQYF.

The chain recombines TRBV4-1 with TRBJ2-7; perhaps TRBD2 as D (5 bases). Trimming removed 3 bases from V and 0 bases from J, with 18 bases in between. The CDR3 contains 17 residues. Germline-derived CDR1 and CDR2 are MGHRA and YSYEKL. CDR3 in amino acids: CASSHPSSGKSSYEQYF. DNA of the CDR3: TGCGCCAGCAGCCATCCGAGCAGCGGAAAAAGCTCCTACGAGCAGTACTTC.

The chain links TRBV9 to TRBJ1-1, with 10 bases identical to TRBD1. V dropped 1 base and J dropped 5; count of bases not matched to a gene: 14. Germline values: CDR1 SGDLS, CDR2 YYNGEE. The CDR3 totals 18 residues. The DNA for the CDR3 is TGTGCCAGCAGCGTACTTCCCCCGGGACAGGGGTTAGGAACTGAAGCTTTCTTT. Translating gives CASSVLPPGQGLGTEAFF.

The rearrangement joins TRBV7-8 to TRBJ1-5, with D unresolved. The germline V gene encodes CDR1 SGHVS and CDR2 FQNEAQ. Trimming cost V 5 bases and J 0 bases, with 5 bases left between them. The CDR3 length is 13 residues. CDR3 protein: CASSPYSNQPQHF. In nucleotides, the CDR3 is TGTGCCAGCAGCCCTTATAGCAATCAGCCCCAGCATTTT.

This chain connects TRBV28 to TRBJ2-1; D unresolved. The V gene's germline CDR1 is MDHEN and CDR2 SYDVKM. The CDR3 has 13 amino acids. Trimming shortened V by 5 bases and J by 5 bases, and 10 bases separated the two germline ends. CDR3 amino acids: CASSEMSDNEQFF. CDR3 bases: TGTGCCAGCAGTGAAATGAGTGACAATGAGCAGTTCTTC. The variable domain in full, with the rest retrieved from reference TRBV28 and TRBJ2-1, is DVKVTQSSRYLVKRTGEKVFLECVQDMDHENMFWYRQDPGLGLRLIYFSYDVKMKEKGDIPEGYSVSREKKERFSLILESASTNQTSMYLCASSEMSDNEQFFGPGTRLTVL.

CDR3: CASSLGTSTTDTQYF. The CDR3 bases are TGCGCCAGCAGCTTGGGGACTAGCACCACAGATACGCAGTATTTT. This chain connects TRBV5-1 to TRBJ2-3, with TRBD2 matching 8 bases. The V segment lost 0 bases and the J segment 2 bases; nucleotides outside the gene matches: 2. Per germline, CDR1 SGHRS and CDR2 YFSETQ. CDR3 length: 15 amino acids.

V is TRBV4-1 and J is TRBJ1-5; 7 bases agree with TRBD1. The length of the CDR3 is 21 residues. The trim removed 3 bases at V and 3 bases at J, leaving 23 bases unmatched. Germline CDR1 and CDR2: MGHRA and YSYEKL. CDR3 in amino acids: CASSHPVRQGRTGRINQPQHF. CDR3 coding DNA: TGCGCCAGCAGCCACCCCGTTCGTCAGGGGAGGACAGGTCGTATCAATCAGCCCCAGCATTTT.

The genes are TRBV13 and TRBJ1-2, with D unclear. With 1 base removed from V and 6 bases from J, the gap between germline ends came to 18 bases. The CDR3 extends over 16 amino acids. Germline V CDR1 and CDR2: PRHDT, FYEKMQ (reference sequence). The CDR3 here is CASSLALDYYWNGYTF. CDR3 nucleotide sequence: TGTGCCAGCAGCTTAGCTCTGGACTACTACTGGAATGGCTACACCTTC. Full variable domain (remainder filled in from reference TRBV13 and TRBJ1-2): AAGVIQSPRHLIKEKRETATLKCYPIPRHDTVYWYQQGPGQDPQFLISFYEKMQSDKGSIPDRFSAQQFSDYHSELNMSSLELGDSALYFCASSLALDYYWNGYTFGSGTRLTVV.